Listed below are T cell receptor beta chains from one sample, sequenced in a study of neoadjuvant anti-PD-1 for oral cavity cancer. Some clones are missing from TCRdb's copy, which holds only in-frame ones; the method was immunoSEQ multiplex PCR. The table includes nearly 10,000 clones, roughly three fifths detected once. The specimen comprised PBMCs, sampled after nivolumab (anti-PD-1) treatment. Every receptor here comes from a person between 35 and 79 years old with oral cavity squamous cell carcinoma. Both conserved end residues are trimmed from each CDR3. Each record gives: clone size, J gene, V gene, CDR3 protein. The size field is filled for only some rows; it gives once, few, many or a size class.

>NA|TRBJ1-1|TRBV7-2
ASSRQLNTEAF
>NA|TRBJ1-2|TRBV5-4
ASSQRAVYGYT
>NA|TRBJ2-3|TRBV7-2
ASSFSGLAEPRGDTQY
>NA|TRBJ2-7|TRBV5-4
ASSLGASRSYEQY
>NA|TRBJ2-5|TRBV5-1
ASRLTQETQY
>NA|TRBJ2-7|TRBV10-2
ASSLWGEVTYEQY
>NA|TRBJ1-3|TRBV7-8
ASRDRSGSGNTIY
>once|TRBJ1-5|TRBV15
ATSRDENSYQPQH
>few|TRBJ2-7|TRBV7-9
ASSFDRVSYEQY
>NA|TRBJ2-3|TRBV9
ASSPSIAETQY
>NA|TRBJ1-1|TRBV20-1
SARTGTEAF
>NA|TRBJ2-1|TRBV29-1
SVDVSYNEQF
>once|TRBJ2-2|TRBV5-1
ASSLRTGGSGELF
>NA|TRBJ2-2|TRBV7-9
ASSSSASGYPGELF
>once|TRBJ1-1|TRBV28
ASSFGTALNTEAF
>few|TRBJ1-5|TRBV18
ASSPFGGHQPQH
>NA|TRBJ1-1|TRBV5-1
ASSLGGMNTEAF
>NA|TRBJ1-4|TRBV27
ASRSTGLGEKLF
>NA|TRBJ2-7|TRBV30
AWSPRGTSGYEQY
>few|TRBJ2-1|TRBV14
ASSLAGEVSNEQF
>few|TRBJ1-1|TRBV19
ASSIRGNTEAF
>few|TRBJ2-7|TRBV29-1
SGGQAYEQY
>NA|TRBJ1-2|TRBV25-1
ASSESGRSHTGGDGYT
>few|TRBJ1-1|TRBV18
ASSYTGDTEAF
>NA|TRBJ2-7|TRBV5-8
ASSLPAGKAYEQY
>NA|TRBJ1-2|TRBV5-1
ASSLSRGSLDGYT
>once|TRBJ2-1|TRBV29-1
SVTSPGEQF
>NA|TRBJ2-1|TRBV10-3
AISAPGLADNEQF
>few|TRBJ1-2|TRBV13
ASSSQTGFYGYT
>NA|TRBJ2-1|TRBV4-2
ASSPRLAGGIHNEQF
>NA|TRBJ1-5|TRBV10-3
AISEQPDNQPQH
>NA|TRBJ2-4|TRBV5-1
ASSLEIAGGKNIQY
>NA|TRBJ2-3|TRBV13
ASSITRGAGDTQY
>NA|TRBJ1-2|TRBV6-5
ASSAQGAHGYT
>few|TRBJ1-2|TRBV27
ASSFEGNYGYT
>NA|TRBJ1-2|TRBV21-1
ASSPPGAYGYT
>NA|TRBJ2-1|TRBV7-6
ASSFTSGGDEQF
>NA|TRBJ1-5|TRBV10-2
ASSESNQPQH
>few|TRBJ2-3|TRBV7-3
ASSQVRPSREADTQY
>once|TRBJ2-4|TRBV27
ASSLSVGTSAKNIQY
>NA|TRBJ1-5|TRBV18
ASSLTDKSNQPQH
>few|TRBJ1-5|TRBV6-1
ASSEAAYSNQPQH
>NA|TRBJ2-3|TRBV5-1
ASSLGDRDTDTQY
>NA|TRBJ1-2|TRBV7-2
ASSLRLSRDYGYT
>NA|TRBJ2-5|TRBV6-1
ASSEGNGRGETQY
>NA|TRBJ1-5|TRBV27
ASSLLGGAQPQH